This entry lists 6 T cell receptor beta chains sequenced from one sample in a study of blood T cell repertoires in COVID-19. The table came from immunoSEQ multiplex PCR; TCRdb's copy has only in-frame clones and leaves some out. Among hundreds of thousands of clones, almost 90% were seen once, and the ten largest hold approximately 7.4%. Sequencing input: peripheral blood. These receptor sequences come from a woman between 65 and 79 years old with COVID-19, enrolled during active disease.

V and J are TRBV7-2 and TRBJ1-2, with a tentative D call TRBD1 (6 bases). V lost 6 bases, J lost 3 bases, and 11 bases lay in between. Germline CDR1 and CDR2: SGHTA and FQGNSA. The CDR3 length is 13 residues. This CDR3 reads CASSSQGYYGYTF. The CDR3 nucleotides read TGTGCCAGCAGTTCCCAGGGGTACTATGGCTACACCTTC.

J is TRBJ1-1 and V is TRBV7-2, with D possibly matching TRBD1 (5 bases). This CDR3 spans 13 amino acids. From germline, CDR1 is SGHTA and CDR2 FQGNSA. Trimming removed 4 bases at V and 1 base at J, with 7 bases between. The CDR3 nucleotides are TGTGCCAGCAGCTCCGGGGGGAACACTGAAGCTTTCTTT. It codes for CASSSGGNTEAFF.

J is TRBJ2-7 and V is TRBV10-3; 13 bases are a match to TRBD2. Germline CDR1 and CDR2: ENHRY and SYGVKD. Unmatched junction bases numbered 7, after V lost 5 bases and J lost 0 bases. The CDR3 is 17 amino acids. The CDR3 DNA follows: TGTGCCATCAGTCAAGGACTAGCGGGGGCTAGCTCCTACGAGCAGTACTTC. This translates into CAISQGLAGASSYEQYF.

This rearrangement joins TRBV10-3 to TRBJ2-3; 7 positions match TRBD2. The germline gives CDR1 ENHRY, CDR2 SYGVKD. The CDR3 is 17 amino acids. V was pared by 0 bases and J by 2 bases, with 8 bases of the junction left unmatched. The CDR3 region is CAISESTFRGDTDTQYF. The CDR3 DNA sequence: TGTGCCATCAGTGAGTCGACTTTTCGGGGGGACACAGATACGCAGTATTTT.

The rearrangement joins TRBV27 to TRBJ1-5; no firm D call. Trimming cost V 4 bases and J 4 bases, with 17 bases left between them. Germline CDR1 reads MNHEY; CDR2 reads SMNVEV (reference sequence). The CDR3 spans 16 residues. The CDR3 loop reads CASSSTSAGRNQPQHF. DNA of the CDR3: TGTGCCAGCAGTTCTACGTCGGCGGGTCGAAATCAGCCCCAGCATTTT.

With respect to this clone: No DNA is shown, since the ends of the CDR3 on it are uncertain; the CDR3 is the one TCRdb lists. The chain is built from TRBV21-1 and TRBJ1-5; TRBD1, the table's D call, lacks a check against the DNA. TRBV21-1 is a pseudogene. Counting both end residues, the CDR3 totals 16 amino acids. This CDR3 reads CASSKVGTGNNQPQHF.